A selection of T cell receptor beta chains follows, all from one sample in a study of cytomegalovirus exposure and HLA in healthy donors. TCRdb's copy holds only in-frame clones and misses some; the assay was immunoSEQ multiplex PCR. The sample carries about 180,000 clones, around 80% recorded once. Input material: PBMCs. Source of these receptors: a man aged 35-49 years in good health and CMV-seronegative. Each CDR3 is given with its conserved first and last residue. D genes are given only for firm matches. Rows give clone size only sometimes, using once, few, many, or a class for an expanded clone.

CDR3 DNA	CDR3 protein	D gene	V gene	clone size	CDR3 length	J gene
TGTGCCTGGAGTCCGGGACTAGCCTCCTACGAGCAGTACTTC	CAWSPGLASYEQYF	TRBD2	TRBV30	few	14	TRBJ2-7
TGTGCCAGTGGACAGCCAAGTAATTCACCCCTCCACTTT	CASGQPSNSPLHF	.	TRBV19	.	13	TRBJ1-6
TGCGCCAGCAGCCAATATCACGACAGGGGGCGAACAGATACGCAGTATTTT	CASSQYHDRGRTDTQYF	TRBD1	TRBV4-1	.	17	TRBJ2-3
TGTGCCAGCAGCTTAATGGTAGCGGGAGGGCCCCGGGACCAGTACTTC	CASSLMVAGGPRDQYF	TRBD2	TRBV7-9	.	16	TRBJ2-5
TGTGCCAGTAGTATAGGCTCCAGGGGCCGCAGGAGCTCCTACAATGAGCAGTTCTTC	CASSIGSRGRRSSYNEQFF	.	TRBV19	few	19	TRBJ2-1
TGTGCCAGTAGTCCTGCCGGGACAGCAGATACGCAGTATTTT	CASSPAGTADTQYF	TRBD1	TRBV19	.	14	TRBJ2-3
TGTGCCAGCAGCGTACCTGGAGTCACTGAAGCTTTCTTT	CASSVPGVTEAFF	.	TRBV9	.	13	TRBJ1-1
TGTGCCAGCAGTGAATATGAGGGGGCACCCCTCCACTTT	CASSEYEGAPLHF	.	TRBV6-1	.	13	TRBJ1-6
TGCAGCGCCTCTGGACAGGGGGCGGCGGATGAGCAGTTCTTC	CSASGQGAADEQFF	TRBD1	TRBV29-1	.	14	TRBJ2-1
TGTGCCAGCCACAGGGCCGGCTCTGGAAACACCATATATTTT	CASHRAGSGNTIYF	.	TRBV14	few	14	TRBJ1-3
TGTGCCAGCAGTTTACGCTCCGCTAAACCTCCTGGAAACACCATATATTTT	CASSLRSAKPPGNTIYF	.	TRBV27	.	17	TRBJ1-3
TGTGCCAGCAGCCATCCCGGGACTAGCGGCTCCACAGATACGCAGTATTTT	CASSHPGTSGSTDTQYF	TRBD2	TRBV11-2	.	17	TRBJ2-3
TGTGCCTGGAGAAGGGGGAGGGGAGCTTCTGGAAACACCATATATTTT	CAWRRGRGASGNTIYF	.	TRBV30	.	16	TRBJ1-3
TGTGCCAGCAGCCGACAGGGGTGGGGAGAAAAACTGTTTTTT	CASSRQGWGEKLFF	TRBD1	TRBV14	few	14	TRBJ1-4
TGTGCCAGCTCTCTCAGGGACAGGGGGCTGGGCCAAGAGACCCAGTACTTC	CASSLRDRGLGQETQYF	TRBD1	TRBV18	few	17	TRBJ2-5
TGTGCCAGCAGTCCGGGGGCCGGGGAGCTGTTTTTT	CASSPGAGELFF	.	TRBV7-2	.	12	TRBJ2-2
TGTGCCAGCAGGCAGGGACAGGGGCGATCCGGGCAGTACTTC	CASRQGQGRSGQYF	TRBD1	TRBV27	.	14	TRBJ2-5
TGCAGCGTTAGGGCCAGGGGCCATCCCCTGGGGGCTGAAGCTTTCTTT	CSVRARGHPLGAEAFF	.	TRBV29-1	.	16	TRBJ1-1
TGTGCCAGCTCAACTACGACAGGGGGAGGCAATCAGCCCCAGCATTTT	CASSTTTGGGNQPQHF	TRBD1	TRBV18	.	16	TRBJ1-5
TGTGCCAGCAGCTTAGGGGCCAGCTCCTACGAGCAGTACTTC	CASSLGASSYEQYF	.	TRBV7-9	.	14	TRBJ2-7
TGTGCCACCAGCAGAGATCTCCCTGGGCGGGGGAACTACGAGCAGTACTTC	CATSRDLPGRGNYEQYF	TRBD2	TRBV15	.	17	TRBJ2-7
TGTGCTAGTGGGGCTCCGGGAACAGATACGCAGTATTTT	CASGAPGTDTQYF	.	TRBV12-5	.	13	TRBJ2-3
TGTGCCAGCAGAGGTGGGCGTGGCTACACCTTC	CASRGGRGYTF	.	TRBV6-5	few	11	TRBJ1-2
TGTGCCAGCAGTGACCGGGACAGGGCAGGGAATGAGCAGTTCTTC	CASSDRDRAGNEQFF	TRBD1	TRBV25-1	.	15	TRBJ2-1
TGTGCCAGCAGTACCCATAGCGGGGCCTCCTACGAGCAGTACTTC	CASSTHSGASYEQYF	TRBD2	TRBV6-1	.	15	TRBJ2-7
TGTGCCTGGAGTCTTTTGGGAAACACCATATATTTT	CAWSLLGNTIYF	.	TRBV30	.	12	TRBJ1-3
TGTGCCAGCACCGACAGCCTCGGCCAGCCCCAGCATTTT	CASTDSLGQPQHF	.	TRBV6-5	.	13	TRBJ1-5
TGCGCCAGCAGCCAAGTCCCAGGGGAGACCGGGGAGCTGTTTTTT	CASSQVPGETGELFF	.	TRBV4-1	.	15	TRBJ2-2
TGTGCCAGCAGCCGGACTGGGCTAGACGAGCAGTACTTC	CASSRTGLDEQYF	.	TRBV28	.	13	TRBJ2-7
TGTGCCAGCAGCTCCTCGGGAGTCTATAATTCACCCCTCCACTTT	CASSSSGVYNSPLHF	.	TRBV11-3	.	15	TRBJ1-6
TGCGCCAGCAGCTTCAGGGGGTTTAATGAAAAACTGTTTTTT	CASSFRGFNEKLFF	TRBD1	TRBV5-1	.	14	TRBJ1-4
TGTGCCAGCAGTGACTCGGAGGCTAGCGGGAGGGCCGGTGAGCAGTTCTTC	CASSDSEASGRAGEQFF	TRBD2	TRBV6-4	.	17	TRBJ2-1
TGTGCCAGCAGCCGCACCGGGACAGGGGCCCCTGAGCAGTTCTTC	CASSRTGTGAPEQFF	TRBD1	TRBV28	.	15	TRBJ2-1
TGTGCCTCCACAGGGGGTAGGGGCTATGGCTACACCTTC	CASTGGRGYGYTF	TRBD1	TRBV19	.	13	TRBJ1-2
TGTGCCAGCAGCGCTAGACCCGCGGGCCTCGGTACAGATACGCAGTATTTT	CASSARPAGLGTDTQYF	.	TRBV2	.	17	TRBJ2-3
TGTGCCAGCAGTGAAATCGTAGGGGCCCCAGGGCCCCAGCATTTT	CASSEIVGAPGPQHF	.	TRBV6-1	.	15	TRBJ1-5
TGTGCCAGCAGTGAAGCGAGCACTGAGCAGTTCTTC	CASSEASTEQFF	.	TRBV2	.	12	TRBJ2-1
TGTGCCAGCAGCCTGACAGGGGGCTATCAGCCCCAGCATTTT	CASSLTGGYQPQHF	TRBD1	TRBV6-5	.	14	TRBJ1-5
TGTGCCAGCAGTGACGATTCCGCTAGCGGTACAGATACGCAGTATTTT	CASSDDSASGTDTQYF	TRBD2	TRBV6-4	.	16	TRBJ2-3
TGTGCCAGCACCGTTGGACAGGGGCGCAATCAGCCCCAGCATTTT	CASTVGQGRNQPQHF	TRBD1	TRBV28	.	15	TRBJ1-5
TGTGCCAGCAGCTTGGCAGGGGTTCGGTCTGGGGCCAACGTCCTGACTTTC	CASSLAGVRSGANVLTF	.	TRBV11-3	.	17	TRBJ2-6
TGTGCCAGCAGTCCAACAGACAACTATGGCTACACCTTC	CASSPTDNYGYTF	.	TRBV6-1	.	13	TRBJ1-2